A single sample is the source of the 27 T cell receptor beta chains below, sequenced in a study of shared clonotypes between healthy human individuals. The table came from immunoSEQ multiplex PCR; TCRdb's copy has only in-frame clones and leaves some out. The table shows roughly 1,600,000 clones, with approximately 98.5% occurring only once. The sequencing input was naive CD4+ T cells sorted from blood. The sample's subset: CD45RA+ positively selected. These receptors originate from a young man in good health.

The DNA of the CDR3 is TGTGCCAGCAGTTCCGCCTATCAGCCCCAGCATTTT. Its protein product is CASSSAYQPQHF. The J gene is TRBJ1-5, the V gene TRBV28; no clear D gene. The CDR3 consists of 12 residues. Germline-derived CDR1 and CDR2 are MDHEN and SYDVKM. The V and J ends lost 4 bases and 5 bases respectively, with 6 bases between them.

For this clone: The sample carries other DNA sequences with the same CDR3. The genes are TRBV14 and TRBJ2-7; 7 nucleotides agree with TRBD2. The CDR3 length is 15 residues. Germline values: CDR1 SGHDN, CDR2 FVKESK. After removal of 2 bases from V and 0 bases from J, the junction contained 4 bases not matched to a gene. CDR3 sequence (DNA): TGTGCCAGCAGCCAAATCGGGAGGACCTCCTACGAGCAGTACTTC. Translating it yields CASSQIGRTSYEQYF.

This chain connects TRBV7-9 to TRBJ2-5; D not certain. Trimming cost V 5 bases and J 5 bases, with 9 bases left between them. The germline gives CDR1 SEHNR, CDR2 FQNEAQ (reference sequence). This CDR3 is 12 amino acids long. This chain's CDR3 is CASSPVGETQYF. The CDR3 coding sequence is TGTGCCAGCAGCCCAGTAGGGGAGACCCAGTACTTC.

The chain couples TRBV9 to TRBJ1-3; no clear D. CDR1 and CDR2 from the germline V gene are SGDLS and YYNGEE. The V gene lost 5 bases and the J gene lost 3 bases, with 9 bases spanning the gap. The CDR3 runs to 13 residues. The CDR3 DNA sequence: TGTGCCAGCAGTCTCACCGGTGGAAACACCATATATTTT. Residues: CASSLTGGNTIYF.

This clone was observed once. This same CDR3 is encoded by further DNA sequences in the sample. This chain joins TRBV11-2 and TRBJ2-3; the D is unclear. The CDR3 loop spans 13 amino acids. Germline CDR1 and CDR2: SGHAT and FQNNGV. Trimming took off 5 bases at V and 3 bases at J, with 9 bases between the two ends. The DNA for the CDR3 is TGTGCCAGCAGCCCCCGTGGGACAGATACGCAGTATTTT. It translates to CASSPRGTDTQYF.

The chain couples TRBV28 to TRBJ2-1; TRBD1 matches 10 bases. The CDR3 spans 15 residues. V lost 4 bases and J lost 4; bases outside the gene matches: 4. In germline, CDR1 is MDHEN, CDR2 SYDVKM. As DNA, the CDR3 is TGTGCCAGCAGTTCCGGGACAGGGGTTTACAATGAGCAGTTCTTC. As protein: CASSSGTGVYNEQFF.

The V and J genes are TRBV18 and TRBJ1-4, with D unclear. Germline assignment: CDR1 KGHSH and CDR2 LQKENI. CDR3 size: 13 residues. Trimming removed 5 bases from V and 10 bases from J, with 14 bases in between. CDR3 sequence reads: CASSAPGDRKLFF. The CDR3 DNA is TGTGCCAGCTCAGCGCCGGGAGACCGAAAACTGTTTTTT.

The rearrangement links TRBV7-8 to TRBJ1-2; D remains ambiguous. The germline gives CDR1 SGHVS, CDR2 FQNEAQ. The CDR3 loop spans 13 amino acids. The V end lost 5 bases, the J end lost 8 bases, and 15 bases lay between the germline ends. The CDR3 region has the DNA TGTGCCAGCAGCCTCCCCAGTAGTTTAGGCTACACCTTC. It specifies CASSLPSSLGYTF.

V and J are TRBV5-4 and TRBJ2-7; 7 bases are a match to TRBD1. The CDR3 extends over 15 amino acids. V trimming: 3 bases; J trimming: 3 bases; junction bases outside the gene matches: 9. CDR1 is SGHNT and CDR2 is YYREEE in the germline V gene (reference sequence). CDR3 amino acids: CASSSGQAGLYEQYF. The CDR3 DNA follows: TGTGCCAGCAGCTCCGGACAGGCGGGCCTCTACGAGCAGTACTTC.

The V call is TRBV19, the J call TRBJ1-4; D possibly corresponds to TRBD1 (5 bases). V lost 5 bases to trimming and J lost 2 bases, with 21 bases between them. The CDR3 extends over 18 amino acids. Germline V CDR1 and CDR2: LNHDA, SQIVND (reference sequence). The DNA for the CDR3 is TGTGCCAGTAGTGCTCGGACAAAACCTATGAGGACTAATGAAAAACTGTTTTTT. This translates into CASSARTKPMRTNEKLFF.

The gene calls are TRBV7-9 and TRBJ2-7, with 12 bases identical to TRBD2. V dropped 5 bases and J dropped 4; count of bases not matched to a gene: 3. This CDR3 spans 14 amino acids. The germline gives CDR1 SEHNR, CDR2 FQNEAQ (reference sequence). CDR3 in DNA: TGTGCCAGCAGCCCCGGGACTAGCGGGTACGAGCAGTACTTC. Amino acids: CASSPGTSGYEQYF.

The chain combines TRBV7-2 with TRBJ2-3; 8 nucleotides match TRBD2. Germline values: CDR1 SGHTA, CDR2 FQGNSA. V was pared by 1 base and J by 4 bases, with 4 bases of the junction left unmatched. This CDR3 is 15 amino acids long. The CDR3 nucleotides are TGTGCCAGCAGCTTAGAAGCGGGAGCAGCAGATACGCAGTATTTT. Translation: CASSLEAGAADTQYF. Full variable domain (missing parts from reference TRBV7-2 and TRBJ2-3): GAGVSQSPSNKVTEKGKDVELRCDPISGHTALYWYRQSLGQGLEFLIYFQGNSAPDKSGLPSDRFSAERTGGSVSTLTIQRTQQEDSAVYLCASSLEAGAADTQYFGPGTRLTVL.

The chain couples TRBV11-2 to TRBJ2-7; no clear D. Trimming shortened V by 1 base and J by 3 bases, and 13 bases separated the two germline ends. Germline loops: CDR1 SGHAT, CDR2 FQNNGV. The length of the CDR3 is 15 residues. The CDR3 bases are TGTGCCAGCAGCTTAGTAGTGGCGGTAATCTACGAGCAGTACTTC. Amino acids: CASSLVVAVIYEQYF.

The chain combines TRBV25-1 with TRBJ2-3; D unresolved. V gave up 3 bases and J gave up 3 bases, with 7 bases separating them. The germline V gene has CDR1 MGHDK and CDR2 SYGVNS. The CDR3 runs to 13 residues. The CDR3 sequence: CASSDPWTDTQYF. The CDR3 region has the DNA TGTGCCAGCAGTGACCCCTGGACAGATACGCAGTATTTT.

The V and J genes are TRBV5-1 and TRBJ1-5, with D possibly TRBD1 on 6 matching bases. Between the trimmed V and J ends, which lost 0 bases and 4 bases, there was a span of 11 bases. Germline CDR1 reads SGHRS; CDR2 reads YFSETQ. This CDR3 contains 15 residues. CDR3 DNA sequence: TGCGCCAGCAGCTTGGTCACAGGGTGGAATCAGCCCCAGCATTTT. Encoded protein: CASSLVTGWNQPQHF.

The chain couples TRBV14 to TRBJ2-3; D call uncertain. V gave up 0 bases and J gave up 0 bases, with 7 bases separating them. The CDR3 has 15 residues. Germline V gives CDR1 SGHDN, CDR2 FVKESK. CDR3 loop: CASSQDLRSTDTQYF. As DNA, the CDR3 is TGTGCCAGCAGCCAAGATCTCCGTAGCACAGATACGCAGTATTTT.

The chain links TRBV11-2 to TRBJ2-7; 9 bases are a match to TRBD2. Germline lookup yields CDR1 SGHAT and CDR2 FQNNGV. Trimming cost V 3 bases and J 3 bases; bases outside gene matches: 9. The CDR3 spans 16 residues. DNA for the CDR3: TGTGCCAGCAGCTTCCTAGGAGCGGGAGGTCTCTACGAGCAGTACTTC. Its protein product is CASSFLGAGGLYEQYF.

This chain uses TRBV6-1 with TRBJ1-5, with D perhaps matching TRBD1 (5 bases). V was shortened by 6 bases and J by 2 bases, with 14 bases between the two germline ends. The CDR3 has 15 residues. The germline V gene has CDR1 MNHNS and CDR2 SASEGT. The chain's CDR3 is CASSLTGTRNQPQHF. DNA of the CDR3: TGTGCCAGCAGCCTTACCGGGACCCGCAATCAGCCCCAGCATTTT.

The CDR3 loop is CASSEGDAYNEQFF. The CDR3 DNA reads TGTGCCAGCAGCGAGGGAGACGCATACAATGAGCAGTTCTTC. V usage is TRBV11-3 and J usage is TRBJ2-1, with a possible D match to TRBD2 (5 bases). CDR3 length: 14 amino acids. Trimming stripped 5 bases from V and 4 bases from J, with 12 bases between. Germline V gene lookup returns CDR1 SGHNT and CDR2 YENEEA.

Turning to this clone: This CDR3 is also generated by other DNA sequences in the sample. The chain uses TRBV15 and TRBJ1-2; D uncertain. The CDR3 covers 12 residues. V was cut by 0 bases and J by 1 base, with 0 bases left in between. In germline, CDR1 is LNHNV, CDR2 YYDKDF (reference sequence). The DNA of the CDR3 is TGTGCCACCAGCAGAGATAACTATGGCTACACCTTC. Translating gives CATSRDNYGYTF.

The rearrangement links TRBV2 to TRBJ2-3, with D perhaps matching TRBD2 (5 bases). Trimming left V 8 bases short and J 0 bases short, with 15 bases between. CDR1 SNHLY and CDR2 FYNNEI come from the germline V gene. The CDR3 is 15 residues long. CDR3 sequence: CASRGRGISTDTQYF. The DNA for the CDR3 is TGTGCCAGCCGGGGAAGAGGGATTAGCACAGATACGCAGTATTTT. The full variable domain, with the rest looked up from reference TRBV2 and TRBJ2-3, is EPEVTQTPSHQVTQMGQEVILRCVPISNHLYFYWYRQILGQKVEFLVSFYNNEISEKSEIFDDQFSVERPDGSNFTLKIRSTKLEDSAMYFCASRGRGISTDTQYFGPGTRLTVL.

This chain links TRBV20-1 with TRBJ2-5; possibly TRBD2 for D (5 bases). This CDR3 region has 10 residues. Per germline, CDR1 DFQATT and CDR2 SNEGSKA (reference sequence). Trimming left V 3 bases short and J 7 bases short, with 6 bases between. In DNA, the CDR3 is TGCAGTGCTAGCCTAGCGACCCAGTACTTC. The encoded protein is CSASLATQYF.

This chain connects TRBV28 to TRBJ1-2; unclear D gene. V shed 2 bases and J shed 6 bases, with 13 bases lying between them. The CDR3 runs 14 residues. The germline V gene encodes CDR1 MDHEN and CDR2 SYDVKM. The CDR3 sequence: CASSLVRLSDGYTF. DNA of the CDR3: TGTGCCAGCAGTTTAGTTAGGCTGTCAGATGGCTACACCTTC.

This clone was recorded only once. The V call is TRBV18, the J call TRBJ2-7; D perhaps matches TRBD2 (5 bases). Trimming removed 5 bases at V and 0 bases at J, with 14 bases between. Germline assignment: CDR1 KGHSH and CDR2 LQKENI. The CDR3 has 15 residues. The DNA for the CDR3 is TGTGCCAGCTCATCGGAAAAAGGGAGCTCCTACGAGCAGTACTTC. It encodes CASSSEKGSSYEQYF. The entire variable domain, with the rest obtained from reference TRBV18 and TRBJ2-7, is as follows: NAGVMQNPRHLVRRRGQEARLRCSPMKGHSHVYWYRQLPEEGLKFMVYLQKENIIDESGMPKERFSAEFPKEGPSILRIQQVVRGDSAAYFCASSSEKGSSYEQYFGPGTRLTVT.

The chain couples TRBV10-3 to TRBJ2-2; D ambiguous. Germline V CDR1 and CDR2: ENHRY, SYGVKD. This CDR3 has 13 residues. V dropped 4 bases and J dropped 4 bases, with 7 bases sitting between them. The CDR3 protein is CAISVTATGELFF. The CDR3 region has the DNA TGTGCCATCAGTGTCACGGCCACCGGGGAGCTGTTTTTT.

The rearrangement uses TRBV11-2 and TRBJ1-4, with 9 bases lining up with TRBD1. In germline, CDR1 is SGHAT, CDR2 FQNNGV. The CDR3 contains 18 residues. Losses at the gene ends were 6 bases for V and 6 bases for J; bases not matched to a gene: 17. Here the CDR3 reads CASSYPRSGTGPHEKLFF. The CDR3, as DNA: TGTGCCAGCAGTTATCCCCGTAGTGGGACAGGGCCCCATGAAAAACTGTTTTTT. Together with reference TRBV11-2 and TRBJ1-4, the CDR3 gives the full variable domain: EAGVAQSPRYKIIEKRQSVAFWCNPISGHATLYWYQQILGQGPKLLIQFQNNGVVDDSQLPKDRFSAERLKGVDSTLKIQPAKLEDSAVYLCASSYPRSGTGPHEKLFFGSGTQLSVL.

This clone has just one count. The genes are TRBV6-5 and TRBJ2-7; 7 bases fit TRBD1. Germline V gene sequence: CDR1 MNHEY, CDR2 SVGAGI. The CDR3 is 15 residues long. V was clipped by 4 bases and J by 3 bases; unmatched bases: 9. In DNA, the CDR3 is TGTGCCAGCAGTTGGGCCGGGACAGAATTCTACGAGCAGTACTTC. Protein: CASSWAGTEFYEQYF.